These T cell receptor beta chains were read from a single sample in a study of T cells in Graves' hyperthyroidism and ophthalmopathy. TCRdb fed the multiplex PCR reads into MiXCR, producing one record per CDR3 protein. In the table there are 600,000 or so distinct CDR3 sequences, 46% of which are singletons. Sequenced input: peripheral blood or thyroid tissue (not recorded which). The receptors were gathered from a woman younger than 30 with Graves' hyperthyroidism. Both conserved end residues are part of each CDR3. Each record gives: V gene, clone size, J gene, CDR3 length, D gene, CDR3 protein, CDR3 DNA. The D gene is left open where the match is weak. For some rows the clone size is stated as once, few or many, or as a class when expanded; others skip it.

>TRBV7-3|-|TRBJ2-7|13|-
CASKRSMSYEQYF
TGTGCCAGCAAAAGGAGCATGTCTTACGAGCAGTACTTC
>TRBV12-3/TRBV12-4|-|TRBJ1-5|14|-
CASSYSAVGQPQHF
TGTGCCAGCAGTTACTCGGCGGTGGGGCAGCCCCAGCATTTT
>TRBV29-1|-|TRBJ1-2|14|TRBD1
CSVEDPGQVYGYTF
TGCAGCGTTGAAGACCCTGGACAGGTCTATGGCTACACCTTC
>TRBV29-1|few|TRBJ1-2|12|-
CSTDDRRYGYTF
TGCAGCACTGACGACCGACGCTATGGCTACACCTTC
>TRBV7-2|few|TRBJ1-2|14|-
CASSPSHSNYGYTF
TGTGCCAGCAGTCCAAGTCACTCCAACTATGGCTACACCTTC
>TRBV20-1|few|TRBJ1-5|14|-
CSARDYTPNQPQHF
TGCAGTGCTAGAGATTACACACCCAATCAGCCCCAGCATTTT
>TRBV7-9|-|TRBJ2-7|14|TRBD2
CASSFFGGTYEQYF
TGTGCCAGCAGCTTTTTCGGGGGGACCTACGAGCAGTACTTC
>TRBV7-9|-|TRBJ2-7|16|-
CASSQDAGGVRYEQYF
TGTGCCAGCAGCCAAGACGCAGGAGGGGTGAGGTACGAGCAGTACTTC
>TRBV20-1|few|TRBJ2-2|16|-
CSASFGGTSNTGELFF
TGCAGTGCTAGTTTTGGCGGGACGTCGAACACCGGGGAGCTGTTTTTT
>TRBV20-1|-|TRBJ2-2|15|-
CSASAGTPNTGELFF
TGCAGTGCTAGTGCCGGGACACCGAACACCGGGGAGCTGTTTTTT
>TRBV20-1|-|TRBJ1-2|15|-
CSARAPLAGDYGYTF
TGCAGTGCTAGAGCGCCACTAGCGGGAGACTATGGCTACACCTTC
>TRBV11-2|-|TRBJ1-3|14|TRBD1
CASSSLDRGNTIYF
TGTGCCAGCAGTTCCTTGGACAGGGGGAACACCATATATTTT
>TRBV20-1|few|TRBJ1-5|15|TRBD1
CSARDATGEDQPQHF
TGCAGTGCTAGAGACGCGACAGGGGAAGATCAGCCCCAGCATTTT
>TRBV29-1|-|TRBJ1-5|15|TRBD1
CSQEGQGYSNQPQHF
TGCAGCCAAGAGGGACAGGGATATAGCAATCAGCCCCAGCATTTT
>TRBV7-2|-|TRBJ2-5|13|TRBD1
CASSHGQGRTQYF
TGTGCCAGCAGCCATGGACAGGGGCGGACCCAGTACTTC
>TRBV5-6|-|TRBJ2-7|16|-
CASSSLWQGSSYEQYF
TGTGCCAGCAGCTCCCTGTGGCAGGGTTCTTCCTACGAGCAGTACTTC
>TRBV10-3|many|TRBJ2-7|15|TRBD2
CAIRTFGTSPYEQYF
TGTGCCATCAGGACCTTCGGGACTAGTCCCTACGAGCAGTACTTC
>TRBV20-1|-|TRBJ2-2|15|-
CSARGSGINTGELFF
TGCAGTGCTAGAGGATCCGGGATAAACACCGGGGAGCTGTTTTTT
>TRBV7-8|many|TRBJ2-5|15|TRBD2
CASSSSGRALETQYF
TGTGCCAGCAGCTCTAGCGGGAGGGCCTTGGAGACCCAGTACTTC
>TRBV29-1|many|TRBJ2-5|15|TRBD2
CSVGSPSGIQETQYF
TGCAGCGTTGGGTCCCCTAGCGGGATCCAAGAGACCCAGTACTTC
>TRBV5-1|few|TRBJ1-4|15|TRBD1
CASSWGTAGRWELFF
TGCGCCAGCAGCTGGGGGACAGCCGGCAGATGGGAACTGTTTTTT
>TRBV24-1|many|TRBJ1-6|13|-
CATSDRGNSPLHF
TGTGCCACCAGTGACCGGGGGAATTCACCCCTCCACTTT
>TRBV2|-|TRBJ2-7|13|-
CASSDLAPYEQYF
TGTGCCAGCAGTGATCTAGCTCCCTACGAGCAGTACTTC
>TRBV29-1|few|TRBJ2-7|16|TRBD1
CSVEDSGQGFSYEQYF
TGCAGCGTTGAAGACTCCGGACAGGGTTTCTCCTACGAGCAGTACTTC
>TRBV6-1|-|TRBJ2-7|16|TRBD2
CASKAGGADTPTEQYF
TGTGCCAGCAAAGCGGGGGGCGCCGACACCCCTACCGAGCAGTACTTC
>TRBV2|-|TRBJ2-2|12|-
CASSYTGGELFF
TGTGCCAGCAGTTACACAGGCGGGGAGCTGTTTTTT
>TRBV7-6|many|TRBJ1-2|13|-
CASSLSGLYGYTF
TGTGCCAGCAGCTTATCAGGACTCTATGGCTACACCTTC
>TRBV7-8|-|TRBJ1-1|14|-
CASSLQQKNTEAFF
TGTGCCAGCAGCTTACAACAGAAGAACACTGAAGCTTTCTTT
>TRBV2|-|TRBJ1-6|16|-
CASTRLWRGWNSPLHF
TGTGCCAGCACCCGCTTGTGGAGGGGATGGAATTCACCCCTCCACTTT
>TRBV7-9|few|TRBJ2-5|15|-
CASSQGSRSQETQYF
TGTGCCAGCAGCCAAGGGTCACGGTCGCAAGAGACCCAGTACTTC
>TRBV2|many|TRBJ1-2|16|-
CASSEGWTYFGRGYTF
TGTGCCAGCAGTGAAGGATGGACATACTTTGGGCGTGGCTACACCTTC